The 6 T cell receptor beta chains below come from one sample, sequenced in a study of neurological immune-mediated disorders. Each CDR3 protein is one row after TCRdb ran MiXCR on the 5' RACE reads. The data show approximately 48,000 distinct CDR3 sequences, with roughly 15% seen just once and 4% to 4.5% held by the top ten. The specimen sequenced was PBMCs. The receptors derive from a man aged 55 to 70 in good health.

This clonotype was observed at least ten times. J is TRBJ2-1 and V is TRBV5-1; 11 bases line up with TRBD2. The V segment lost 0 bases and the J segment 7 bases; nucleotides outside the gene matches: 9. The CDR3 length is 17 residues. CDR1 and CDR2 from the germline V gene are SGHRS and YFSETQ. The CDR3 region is CASSLGYSGRALNEQFF. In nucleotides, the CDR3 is TGCGCCAGCAGCTTGGGCTATAGCGGGAGGGCTCTTAATGAGCAGTTCTTC.

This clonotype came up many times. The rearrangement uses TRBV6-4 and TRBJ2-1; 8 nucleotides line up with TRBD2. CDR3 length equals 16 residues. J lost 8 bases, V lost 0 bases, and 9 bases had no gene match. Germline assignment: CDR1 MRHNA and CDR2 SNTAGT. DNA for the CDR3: TGTGCCAGCAGTGACTCGGGCCAGCGGGAGTCCCATGAGCAGTTCTTC. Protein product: CASSDSGQRESHEQFF.

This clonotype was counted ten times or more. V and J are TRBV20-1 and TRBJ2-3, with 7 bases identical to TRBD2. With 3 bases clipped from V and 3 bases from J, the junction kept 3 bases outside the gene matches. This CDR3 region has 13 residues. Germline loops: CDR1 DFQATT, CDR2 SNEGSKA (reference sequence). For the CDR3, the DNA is TGCAGTGCTAGTTCTAGCGGTACAGATACGCAGTATTTT. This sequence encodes CSASSSGTDTQYF.

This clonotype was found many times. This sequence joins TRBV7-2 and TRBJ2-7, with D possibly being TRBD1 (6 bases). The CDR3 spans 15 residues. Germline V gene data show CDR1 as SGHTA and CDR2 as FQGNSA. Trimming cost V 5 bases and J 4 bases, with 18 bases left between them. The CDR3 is CASSESTGNAYEQYF. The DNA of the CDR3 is TGTGCCAGCAGCGAGTCGACAGGTAACGCTTACGAGCAGTACTTC.

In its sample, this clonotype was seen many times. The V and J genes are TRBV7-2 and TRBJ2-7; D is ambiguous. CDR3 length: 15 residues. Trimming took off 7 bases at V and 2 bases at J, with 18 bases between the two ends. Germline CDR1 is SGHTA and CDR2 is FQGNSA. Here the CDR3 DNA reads TGTGCCAGCACCCAGATGGGCGACGGCACCTACGAGCAGTACTTC. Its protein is CASTQMGDGTYEQYF.

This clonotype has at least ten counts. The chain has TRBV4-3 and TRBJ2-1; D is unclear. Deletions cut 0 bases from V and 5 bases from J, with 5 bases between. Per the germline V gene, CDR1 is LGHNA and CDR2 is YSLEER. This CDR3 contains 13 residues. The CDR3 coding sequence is TGCGCCAGCAGCCAAGAGACCCACAATGAGCAGTTCTTC. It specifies CASSQETHNEQFF.